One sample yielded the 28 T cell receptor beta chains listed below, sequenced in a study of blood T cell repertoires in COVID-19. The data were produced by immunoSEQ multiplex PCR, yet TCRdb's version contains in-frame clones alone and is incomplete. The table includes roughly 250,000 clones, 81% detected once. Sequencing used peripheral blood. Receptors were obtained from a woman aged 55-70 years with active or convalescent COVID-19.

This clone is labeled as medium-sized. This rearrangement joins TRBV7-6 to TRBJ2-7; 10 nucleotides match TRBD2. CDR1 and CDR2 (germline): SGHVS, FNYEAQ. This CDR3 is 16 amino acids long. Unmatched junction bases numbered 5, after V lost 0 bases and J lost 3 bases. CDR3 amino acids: CASSLAKSGGDYEQYF. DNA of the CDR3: TGTGCCAGCAGCTTAGCGAAGAGCGGGGGGGACTACGAGCAGTACTTC.

This chain's CDR3 is CAWSGVRDRASYEQYF. CDR3 coding DNA: TGTGCCTGGAGTGGGGTTAGGGACAGGGCCTCCTACGAGCAGTACTTC. The chain joins TRBV30 to TRBJ2-7; 9 nucleotides align to TRBD1. Germline assignment: CDR1 GTSNPN and CDR2 SVGIG (reference sequence). The CDR3 runs 16 residues. With 1 base clipped from V and 0 bases from J, the junction kept 7 bases outside the gene matches.

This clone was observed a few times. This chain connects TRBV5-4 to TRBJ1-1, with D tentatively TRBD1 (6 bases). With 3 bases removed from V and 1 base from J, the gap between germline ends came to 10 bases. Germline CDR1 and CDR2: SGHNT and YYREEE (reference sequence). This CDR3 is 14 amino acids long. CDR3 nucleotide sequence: TGTGCCAGCAGCTGGAAAGGGGGGAACACTGAAGCTTTCTTT. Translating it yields CASSWKGGNTEAFF. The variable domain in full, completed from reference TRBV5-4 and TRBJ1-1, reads ETGVTQSPTHLIKTRGQQVTLRCSSQSGHNTVSWYQQALGQGPQFIFQYYREEENGRGNFPPRFSGLQFPNYSSELNVNALELDDSALYLCASSWKGGNTEAFFGQGTRLTVV.

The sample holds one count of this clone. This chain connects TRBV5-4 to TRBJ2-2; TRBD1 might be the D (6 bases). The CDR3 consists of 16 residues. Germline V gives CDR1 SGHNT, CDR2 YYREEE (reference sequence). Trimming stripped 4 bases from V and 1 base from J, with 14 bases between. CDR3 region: CASSRWGQQNTGELFF. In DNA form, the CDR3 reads TGTGCCAGCAGCCGGTGGGGACAACAGAACACCGGGGAGCTGTTTTTT.

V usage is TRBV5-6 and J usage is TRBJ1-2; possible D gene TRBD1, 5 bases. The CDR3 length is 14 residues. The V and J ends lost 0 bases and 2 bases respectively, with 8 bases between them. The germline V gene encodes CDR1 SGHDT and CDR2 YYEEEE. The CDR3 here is CASSLETVNYGYTF. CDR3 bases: TGTGCCAGCAGCTTGGAGACAGTCAACTATGGCTACACCTTC.

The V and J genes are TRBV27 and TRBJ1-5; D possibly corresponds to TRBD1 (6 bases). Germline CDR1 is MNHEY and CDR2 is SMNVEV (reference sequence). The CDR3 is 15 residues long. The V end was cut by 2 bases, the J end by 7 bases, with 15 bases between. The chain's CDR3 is CASSLGRGARQPQHF. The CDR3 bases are TGTGCCAGCAGTTTAGGTCGGGGGGCGAGGCAGCCCCAGCATTTT.

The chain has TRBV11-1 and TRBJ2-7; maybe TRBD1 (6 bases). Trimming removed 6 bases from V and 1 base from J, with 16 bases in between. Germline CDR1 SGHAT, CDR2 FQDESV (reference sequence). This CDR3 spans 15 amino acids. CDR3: CASRPQGYSSYEQYF. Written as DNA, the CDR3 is TGTGCCAGCAGACCACAGGGATATTCTTCCTACGAGCAGTACTTC.

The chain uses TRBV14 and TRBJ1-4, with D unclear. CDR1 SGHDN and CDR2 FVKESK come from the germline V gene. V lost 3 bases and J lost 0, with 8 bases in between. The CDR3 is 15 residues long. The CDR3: CASSQSGATNEKLFF. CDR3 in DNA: TGTGCCAGCAGCCAGTCAGGCGCAACTAATGAAAAACTGTTTTTT.

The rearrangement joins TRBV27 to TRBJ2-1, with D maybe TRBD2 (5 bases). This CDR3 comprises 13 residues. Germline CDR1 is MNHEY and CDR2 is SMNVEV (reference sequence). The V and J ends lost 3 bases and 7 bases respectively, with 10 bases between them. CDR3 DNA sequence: TGTGCCAGCAGTTTCGGGTCGGGGAATGAGCAGTTCTTC. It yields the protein CASSFGSGNEQFF.

CDR3: CASSSGYNEQFF. In nucleotides, the CDR3 is TGTGCCAGCAGTTCGGGCTACAATGAGCAGTTCTTC. The V gene is TRBV12-3 or TRBV12-4, the J gene TRBJ2-1, with no clear D. The V end was cut by 4 bases, the J end by 3 bases, with 4 bases between. This CDR3 spans 12 amino acids.

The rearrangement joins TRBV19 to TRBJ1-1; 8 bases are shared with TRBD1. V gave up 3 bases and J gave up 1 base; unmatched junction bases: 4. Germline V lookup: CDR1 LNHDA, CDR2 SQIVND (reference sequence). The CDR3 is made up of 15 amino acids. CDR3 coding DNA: TGTGCCAGTAGTATTCGACAGGGGACGAACACTGAAGCTTTCTTT. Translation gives CASSIRQGTNTEAFF.

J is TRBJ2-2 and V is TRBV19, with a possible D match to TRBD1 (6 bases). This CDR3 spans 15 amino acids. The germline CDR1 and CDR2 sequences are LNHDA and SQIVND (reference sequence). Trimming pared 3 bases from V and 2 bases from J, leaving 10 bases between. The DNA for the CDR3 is TGTGCCAGTAGTATCGAGACAGGTAACACCGGGGAGCTGTTTTTT. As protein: CASSIETGNTGELFF.

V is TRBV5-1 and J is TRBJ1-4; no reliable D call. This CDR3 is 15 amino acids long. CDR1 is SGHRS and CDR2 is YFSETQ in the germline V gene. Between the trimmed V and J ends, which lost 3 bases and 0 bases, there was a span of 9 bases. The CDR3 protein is CASSSDTATNEKLFF. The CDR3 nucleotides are TGCGCCAGCAGCTCCGACACCGCAACTAATGAAAAACTGTTTTTT.

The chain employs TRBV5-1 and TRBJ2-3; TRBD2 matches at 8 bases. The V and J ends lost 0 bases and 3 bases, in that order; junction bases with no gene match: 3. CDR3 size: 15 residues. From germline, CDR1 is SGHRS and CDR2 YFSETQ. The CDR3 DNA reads TGCGCCAGCAGCTTGGTAGCGGGGAGAACAGATACGCAGTATTTT. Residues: CASSLVAGRTDTQYF.

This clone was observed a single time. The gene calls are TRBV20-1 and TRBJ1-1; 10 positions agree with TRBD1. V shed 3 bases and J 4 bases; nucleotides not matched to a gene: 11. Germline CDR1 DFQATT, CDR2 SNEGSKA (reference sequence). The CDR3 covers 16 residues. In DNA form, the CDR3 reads TGCAGTGCTAGTGGGACCGGGACAGGGGCAGGCACTGAAGCTTTCTTT. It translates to CSASGTGTGAGTEAFF.

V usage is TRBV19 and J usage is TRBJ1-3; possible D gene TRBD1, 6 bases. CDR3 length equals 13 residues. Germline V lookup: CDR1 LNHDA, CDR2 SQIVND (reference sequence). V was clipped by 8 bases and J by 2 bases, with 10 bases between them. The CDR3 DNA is TGTGCCAGTCACAGGGACCCTGGAAACACCATATATTTT. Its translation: CASHRDPGNTIYF.

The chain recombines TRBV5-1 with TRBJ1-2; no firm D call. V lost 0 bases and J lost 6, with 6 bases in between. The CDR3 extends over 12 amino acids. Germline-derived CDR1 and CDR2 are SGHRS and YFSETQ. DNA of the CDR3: TGCGCCAGCAGCTTGGCAGGCGATGGCTACACCTTC. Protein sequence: CASSLAGDGYTF.

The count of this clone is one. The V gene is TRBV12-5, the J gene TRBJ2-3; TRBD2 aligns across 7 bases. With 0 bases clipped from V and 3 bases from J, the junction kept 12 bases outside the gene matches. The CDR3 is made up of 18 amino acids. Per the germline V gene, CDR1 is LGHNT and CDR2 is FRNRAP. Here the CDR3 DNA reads TGTGCTAGTGGTTTGGTACTGGGGGGAAGCGGGGTGACAGATACGCAGTATTTT. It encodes CASGLVLGGSGVTDTQYF.

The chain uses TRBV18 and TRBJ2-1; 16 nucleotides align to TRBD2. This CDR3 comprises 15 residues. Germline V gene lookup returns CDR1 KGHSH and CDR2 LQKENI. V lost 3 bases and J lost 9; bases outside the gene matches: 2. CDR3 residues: CASSPGLAGGGEQFF. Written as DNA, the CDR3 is TGTGCCAGCTCACCGGGACTAGCGGGGGGGGGTGAGCAGTTCTTC.

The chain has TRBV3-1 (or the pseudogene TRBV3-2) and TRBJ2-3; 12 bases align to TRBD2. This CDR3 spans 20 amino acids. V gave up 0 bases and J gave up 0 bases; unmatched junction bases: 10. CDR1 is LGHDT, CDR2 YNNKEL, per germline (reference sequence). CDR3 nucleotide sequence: TGTGCCAGCAGCCAAGAGTATCTAGCGGGGGGGATCTCTAGCACAGATACGCAGTATTTT. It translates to CASSQEYLAGGISSTDTQYF.

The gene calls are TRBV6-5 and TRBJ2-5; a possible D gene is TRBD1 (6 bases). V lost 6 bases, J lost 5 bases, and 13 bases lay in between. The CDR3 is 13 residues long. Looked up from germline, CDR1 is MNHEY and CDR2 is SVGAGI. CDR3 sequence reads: CASRDSVAETQYF. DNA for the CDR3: TGTGCCAGCAGGGACAGCGTGGCGGAGACCCAGTACTTC.

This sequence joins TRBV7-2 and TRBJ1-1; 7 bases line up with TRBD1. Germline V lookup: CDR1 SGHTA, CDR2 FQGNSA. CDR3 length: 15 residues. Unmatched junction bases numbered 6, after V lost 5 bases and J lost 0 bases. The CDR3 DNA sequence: TGTGCCAGCAGCCCTCGACAGGGTATGAACACTGAAGCTTTCTTT. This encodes CASSPRQGMNTEAFF.

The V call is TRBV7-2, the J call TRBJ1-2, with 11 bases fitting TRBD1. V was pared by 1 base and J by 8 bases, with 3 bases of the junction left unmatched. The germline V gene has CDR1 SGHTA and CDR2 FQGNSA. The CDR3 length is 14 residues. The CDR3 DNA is TGTGCCAGCAGCTTAGGGGGGACAGGGGGAGGCTACACCTTC. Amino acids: CASSLGGTGGGYTF.

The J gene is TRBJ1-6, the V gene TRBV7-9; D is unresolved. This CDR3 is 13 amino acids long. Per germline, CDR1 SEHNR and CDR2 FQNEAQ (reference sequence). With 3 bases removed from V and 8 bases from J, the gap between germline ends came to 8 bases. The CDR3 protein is CASSFIRDSPLHF. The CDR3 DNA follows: TGTGCCAGCAGCTTTATCCGGGATTCACCCCTCCACTTT.

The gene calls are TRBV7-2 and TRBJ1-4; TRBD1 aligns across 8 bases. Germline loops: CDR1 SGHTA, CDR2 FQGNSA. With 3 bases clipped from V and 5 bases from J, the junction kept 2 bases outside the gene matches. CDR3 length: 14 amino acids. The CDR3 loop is CASSLGQANEKLFF. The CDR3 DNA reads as TGTGCCAGCAGCTTGGGACAGGCAAATGAAAAACTGTTTTTT.

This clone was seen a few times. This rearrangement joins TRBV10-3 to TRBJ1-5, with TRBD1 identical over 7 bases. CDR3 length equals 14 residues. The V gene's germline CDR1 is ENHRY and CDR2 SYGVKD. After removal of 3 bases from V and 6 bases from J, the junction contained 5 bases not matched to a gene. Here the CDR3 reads CAISEEGALQPQHF. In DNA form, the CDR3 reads TGTGCCATCAGTGAAGAGGGGGCTCTTCAGCCCCAGCATTTT.

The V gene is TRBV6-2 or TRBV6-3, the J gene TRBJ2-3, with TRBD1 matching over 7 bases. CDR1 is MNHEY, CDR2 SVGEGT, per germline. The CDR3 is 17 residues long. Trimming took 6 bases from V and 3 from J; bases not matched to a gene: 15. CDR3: CASSHRTGSRATDTQYF. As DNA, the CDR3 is TGTGCCAGCAGCCACCGGACAGGTTCGAGAGCGACAGATACGCAGTATTTT.

The CDR3, as DNA: TGTGCCAGCAGTGTGCTAGGGGGGGGCAATCAGCCCCAGCATTTT. It is translated as CASSVLGGGNQPQHF. The chain recombines TRBV2 with TRBJ1-5; tentative D call: TRBD1 (6 bases). The V gene lost 4 bases and the J gene lost 2 bases, with 12 bases spanning the gap. The CDR3 extends over 15 amino acids. Germline V gene data show CDR1 as SNHLY and CDR2 as FYNNEI.